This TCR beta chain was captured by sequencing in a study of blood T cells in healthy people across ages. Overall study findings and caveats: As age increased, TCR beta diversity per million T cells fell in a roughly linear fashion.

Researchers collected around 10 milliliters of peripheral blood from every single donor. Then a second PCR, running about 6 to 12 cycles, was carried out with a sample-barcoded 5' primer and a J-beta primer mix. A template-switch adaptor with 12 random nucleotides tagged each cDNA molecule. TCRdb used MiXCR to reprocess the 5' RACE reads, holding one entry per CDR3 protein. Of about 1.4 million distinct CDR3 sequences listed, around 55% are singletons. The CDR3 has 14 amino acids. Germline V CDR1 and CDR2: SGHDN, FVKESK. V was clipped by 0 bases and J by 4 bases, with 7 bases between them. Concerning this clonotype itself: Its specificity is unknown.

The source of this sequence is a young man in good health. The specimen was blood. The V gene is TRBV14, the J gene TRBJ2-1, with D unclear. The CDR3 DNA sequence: TGTGCCAGCAGCCAAGAATACCAATACAATGAGCAGTTCTTC. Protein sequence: CASSQEYQYNEQFF.